A selection of T cell receptor beta chains follows, all from one sample in a study of cytomegalovirus exposure and HLA in healthy donors. Sequencing was performed with immunoSEQ multiplex PCR; in TCRdb, only in-frame clones are kept and a portion is missing. The repertoire holds 150,000 to 200,000 clones, with 81% as singletons. What was sequenced was PBMCs. The receptors were sampled from a man aged 45 to 65 in good health and CMV-seronegative. Each CDR3 is given with its conserved first and last residue. Fields, in order: clone size, J gene, V gene, CDR3 length, D gene, CDR3 DNA, CDR3 protein. A D gene is named only where the DNA matches it firmly. Clone size, where shown, is once, few, many, or a class for clones that have expanded.

once	TRBJ2-3	TRBV15	16	.	TGTGCCACCAGCCCGAATGTAGGAGGGAGCACAGATACGCAGTATTTT	CATSPNVGGSTDTQYF
.	TRBJ1-6	TRBV9	13	.	TGTGCCAGCAGCGTAGCACGGAATTCACCCCTCCACTTT	CASSVARNSPLHF
.	TRBJ2-7	TRBV2	15	TRBD1	TGTGCCAGCAGTGAATCGTGGACAGGGGCCAACGAGCAGTACTTC	CASSESWTGANEQYF
.	TRBJ1-1	TRBV9	15	.	TGTGCCAGCAGCGTAGAGGGGGGGGGAGTCACTGAAGCTTTCTTT	CASSVEGGGVTEAFF
.	TRBJ2-7	TRBV5-1	16	TRBD2	TGCGCCAGCAGCTTGGGAAGCGGGGGGGCCTTATACGAGCAGTACTTC	CASSLGSGGALYEQYF
.	TRBJ1-2	TRBV10-3	13	TRBD1	TGTGCCATCAGTGGGCAGGGGGCGGATGGCTACACCTTC	CAISGQGADGYTF
.	TRBJ2-3	TRBV6-1	13	TRBD1	TGTGCCAGCAGTGAAAGGGACAGGGATACGCAGTATTTT	CASSERDRDTQYF
.	TRBJ1-5	TRBV5-8	13	.	TGTGCCAGCAGCTTAGGGCGGGGGCAGCCCCAGCATTTT	CASSLGRGQPQHF
.	TRBJ2-1	TRBV27	16	TRBD2	TGTGCCAGCAGTTTCTGGGGACTAGCGACCAACAATGAGCAGTTCTTC	CASSFWGLATNNEQFF
.	TRBJ2-5	TRBV28	14	TRBD1	TGTGCCAGCAGCGACAGGGGAGGACAAGAGACCCAGTACTTC	CASSDRGGQETQYF
.	TRBJ2-6	TRBV15	16	.	TGTGCCACCAGCAAAAACACCCCCTCTGGGGCCAACGTCCTGACTTTC	CATSKNTPSGANVLTF
.	TRBJ1-5	TRBV4-1	16	.	TGCGCCAGCAGCCAAGTCCAATCAGGGTCGGGTCAGCCCCAGCATTTT	CASSQVQSGSGQPQHF
few	TRBJ2-3	TRBV4-3	17	.	TGCGCCAGCAGCCAAGAGTTAGGGGGGGGAGGCACAGATACGCAGTATTTT	CASSQELGGGGTDTQYF
.	TRBJ2-2	TRBV7-8	12	.	TGTGCCAGCAGTCCTGGCTCCGGGGAGCTGTTTTTT	CASSPGSGELFF
.	TRBJ2-7	TRBV10-3	12	.	TGTGCCACCCGCGCAGGGTCGGACGAGCAGTACTTC	CATRAGSDEQYF
few	TRBJ2-7	TRBV5-1	14	.	TGCGCCAGCAGCTTGGGGGCAGTTTCCAACGAGCAGTACTTC	CASSLGAVSNEQYF
once	TRBJ1-1	TRBV30	13	.	TGTGCCTGGATGGGGGGGCGCGGCACTGAAGCTTTCTTT	CAWMGGRGTEAFF
.	TRBJ2-5	TRBV6-6	10	.	TGTGCCAGCGGACACGAGACCCAGTACTTC	CASGHETQYF
once	TRBJ2-1	TRBV6-1	14	.	TGTGCCAGCAGTGGATTAGCGCACTACAATGAGCAGTTCTTC	CASSGLAHYNEQFF
once	TRBJ2-1	TRBV19	16	.	TGTGCCAGTAGTATAGAACCAGTGGTCAGGGCCAATGAGCAGTTCTTC	CASSIEPVVRANEQFF
.	TRBJ1-3	TRBV4-1	15	.	TGCGCCAGCACCAACCGGGTAGGTTCTGGAAACACCATATATTTT	CASTNRVGSGNTIYF
.	TRBJ2-7	TRBV27	17	.	TGTGCCAGCAGTTTATACCTAAACACAGGTTTACCTGCCGAGCAGTACTTC	CASSLYLNTGLPAEQYF
once	TRBJ2-1	TRBV11-2	15	TRBD2	TGTGCCAGCACCCGAGGAGCGGGGGAGTACAATGAGCAGTTCTTC	CASTRGAGEYNEQFF
.	TRBJ2-1	TRBV30	12	.	TGTGCCTGGGACCTGATAGCCGGTGAGCAGTTCTTC	CAWDLIAGEQFF
.	TRBJ2-6	TRBV11-2	14	.	TGTGCCAGCAGCTTTTACTCTGGGGCCAACGTCCTGACTTTC	CASSFYSGANVLTF
.	TRBJ1-5	TRBV7-8	17	.	TGTGCCAGCAGCCCGAGATCGGGGGTTGGGAGCAATCAGCCCCAGCATTTT	CASSPRSGVGSNQPQHF
.	TRBJ2-5	TRBV2	13	.	TGTGCCAGCAGTGAACCGAGGATGGAGACCCAGTACTTC	CASSEPRMETQYF
.	TRBJ2-4	TRBV30	15	TRBD2	TGTGCCTGGAGTGTCCTAGCGGGGCCGGGGAAGGGTCAGTACTTC	CAWSVLAGPGKGQYF
.	TRBJ1-5	TRBV2	14	TRBD1	TGTGCCAGCAGTACCGACAGGGGCAGTCAGCCCCAGCATTTT	CASSTDRGSQPQHF
.	TRBJ2-7	TRBV11-3	13	TRBD1	TGTGCCAGCAGCCCGGGACAGCACTACGAGCAGTACTTC	CASSPGQHYEQYF
.	TRBJ2-5	TRBV10-3	13	.	TGTGCCTCTAATCAGGAGGCGCCCGAGACCCAGTACTTC	CASNQEAPETQYF
few	TRBJ1-2	TRBV5-1	12	.	TGCGCCAGCAGCCGGGACACCTATGGCTACACCTTC	CASSRDTYGYTF
.	TRBJ2-2	TRBV4-1	18	TRBD1	TGCGCCAGCAGAGGGACAGGGGTCCCAACTGGATTCACCGGGGAGCTGTTTTTT	CASRGTGVPTGFTGELFF
.	TRBJ1-3	TRBV6-1	17	.	TGTGCCAGCAGTGGGGCACAGCATCTTTACTCTGGAAACACCATATATTTT	CASSGAQHLYSGNTIYF
.	TRBJ1-2	TRBV10-2	13	.	TGCGCCAGCAGCGCCAGGGAGGGCTATGGCTACACCTTC	CASSAREGYGYTF
.	TRBJ2-1	TRBV7-9	19	TRBD2	TGTGCCAGCAGCTCACTCGGGAGCGGGGGGACTATCTCCTACAATGAGCAGTTCTTC	CASSSLGSGGTISYNEQFF
once	TRBJ2-3	TRBV5-1	15	TRBD1	TGCGCCAGCAGACGGACAGGGGGCGAGACAGATACGCAGTATTTT	CASRRTGGETDTQYF
.	TRBJ2-2	TRBV7-2	17	TRBD1	TGTGCCAGCAGCTTATCGAACAGGGGGCTTTTCACCGGGGAGCTGTTTTTT	CASSLSNRGLFTGELFF
.	TRBJ1-1	TRBV7-2	13	.	TGTGCCAGCAGCCGCCAACGAGGGACTGAAGCTTTCTTT	CASSRQRGTEAFF
.	TRBJ1-5	TRBV30	15	TRBD1	TGTGCCTGGAGGCTGGGACAGGGGGCTGGACAGCCCCAGCATTTT	CAWRLGQGAGQPQHF
once	TRBJ2-5	TRBV7-9	14	TRBD1	TGTGCCAGCAGCTTAAGGGGGCCCGGGGAGACCCAGTACTTC	CASSLRGPGETQYF
.	TRBJ2-7	TRBV10-1	14	.	TGCGCCAGCAGTGAGAATGGACACAGCTACGAGCAGTACTTC	CASSENGHSYEQYF
.	TRBJ2-3	TRBV27	14	.	TGTGCCAGCAGTCACAGACAGTACACAGATACGCAGTATTTT	CASSHRQYTDTQYF
.	TRBJ1-5	TRBV7-8	14	.	TGTGCCAGCAGCTTTCCGGGACACTGGCAGCCCCAGCATTTT	CASSFPGHWQPQHF
.	TRBJ2-3	TRBV5-6	15	TRBD1	TGTGCCAGCAGCTTGCCCAGGGGGATAACGGATACGCAGTATTTT	CASSLPRGITDTQYF
.	TRBJ2-5	TRBV29-1	13	.	TGCAGCGTTGGGGAAGGGGGCACGGGGGAGCAGTACTTC	CSVGEGGTGEQYF
few	TRBJ1-3	TRBV9	15	TRBD1	TGTGCCAGCAGCGCGGGACAGAGCTCTGGAAACACCATATATTTT	CASSAGQSSGNTIYF
.	TRBJ1-5	TRBV27	13	.	TGTGCCAGCAGTCTAAGGGACTTTCAGCCCCAGCATTTT	CASSLRDFQPQHF
.	TRBJ2-4	TRBV27	16	.	TGTGCCAGCAGTCCCAATCTCGGTACCGCCAAAAACATTCAGTACTTC	CASSPNLGTAKNIQYF
.	TRBJ2-7	TRBV14	16	TRBD2	TGTGCCAGCAGCCAAGATGGCAGGACTAGCTCCTACGAGCAGTACTTC	CASSQDGRTSSYEQYF
.	TRBJ1-1	TRBV19	15	TRBD1	TGTGCCAGTAGTGGGACCGGGACAGCGAACACTGAAGCTTTCTTT	CASSGTGTANTEAFF
.	TRBJ1-5	TRBV6-5	14	.	TGTGCCAGCAGTGACCGACTGCGGGGGCAGCCCCAGCATTTT	CASSDRLRGQPQHF
.	TRBJ2-2	TRBV7-9	14	TRBD1	TGTGCCAGCAGCTTAGGGCAGGGGGAATCGTGGCTGTTTTTT	CASSLGQGESWLFF
once	TRBJ1-1	TRBV7-8	18	TRBD1	TGTGCCAGCAGCTTAAATCAACAGGGGTTCTTACGGGACACTGAAGCTTTCTTT	CASSLNQQGFLRDTEAFF